A selection of T cell receptor beta chains follows, all from one sample in a study of T cell responses to AZD1222 COVID-19 vaccine. The table came from immunoSEQ multiplex PCR; TCRdb's copy has only in-frame clones and leaves some out. The data contain 85,000 to 100,000 clones, approximately 91% of them singletons. The input for sequencing was peripheral blood, taken on day 0 of AZD1222 vaccination. All receptors come from an adult in good health. Each CDR3 is given with its conserved first and last residue. D genes are given only for firm matches. Clone size appears in some rows only: once, few, many, or a class for an expanded clone.

d_gene | abundance | j_gene | v_gene | CDR3aa | CDR3nt
- | - | TRBJ1-2 | TRBV6-5 | CASSYRGANYGYTF | TGTGCCAGCAGTTACCGTGGGGCTAACTATGGCTACACCTTC
- | - | TRBJ1-2 | TRBV11-3 | CASPRKRGPCYGYTF | TGTGCCAGCCCTCGCAAGAGGGGACCATGTTATGGCTACACCTTC
TRBD1 | - | TRBJ2-7 | TRBV19 | CASSLRGQGGIYEQYF | TGTGCCAGTAGTCTCCGTGGACAGGGGGGGATCTACGAGCAGTACTTC
- | - | TRBJ1-6 | TRBV18 | CASSPGGRPSPLHF | TGTGCCAGCTCACCAGGGGGGCGCCCTTCACCCCTCCACTTT
- | - | TRBJ1-4 | TRBV5-6 | CASSQANVGPGEKLFF | TGTGCCAGCAGCCAGGCAAACGTGGGGCCGGGTGAAAAACTGTTTTTT
TRBD1 | few | TRBJ1-2 | TRBV4-2 | CASSQGQGADYGYTF | TGTGCCAGCAGCCAAGGACAGGGGGCGGACTATGGCTACACCTTC
- | once | TRBJ1-3 | TRBV18 | CASSPVSRSSGNTIYF | TGTGCCAGCTCACCGGTGAGTCGCAGCTCTGGAAACACCATATATTTT
TRBD2 | - | TRBJ2-3 | TRBV10-1 | CASPPQRDPPADTQYF | TGCGCCAGCCCCCCCCAGCGGGACCCTCCGGCAGATACGCAGTATTTT
- | - | TRBJ2-7 | TRBV6-2/TRBV6-3 | CASSTQIRGGEQYF | TGTGCCAGCAGTACACAGATTCGTGGGGGCGAGCAGTACTTC
- | once | TRBJ2-1 | TRBV5-6 | CASRRMIRDIDLPGDEQFF | TGTGCCAGCAGGAGAATGATCCGGGACATAGACCTACCAGGCGATGAGCAGTTCTTC
TRBD1 | - | TRBJ1-2 | TRBV19 | CASSRQGSGYTF | TGTGCCAGTAGTCGACAGGGGAGCGGCTACACCTTC
- | - | TRBJ1-2 | TRBV27 | CASSLSRLGDYGYTF | TGTGCCAGCAGTTTATCCAGACTGGGGGACTATGGCTACACCTTC
TRBD1 | - | TRBJ1-2 | TRBV25-1 | CASMRGGADGYTF | TGTGCCAGCATGAGAGGGGGCGCCGATGGCTACACCTTC
- | - | TRBJ1-5 | TRBV7-2 | CASSTEGTNNQPQHF | TGTGCCAGCAGTACGGAAGGGACTAACAATCAGCCCCAGCATTTT
- | - | TRBJ2-5 | TRBV3-1/TRBV3-2 | CASSFSTGETQYF | TGTGCCAGCAGCTTTTCCACGGGAGAGACCCAGTACTTC
- | - | TRBJ1-4 | TRBV5-1 | CASSLGDIQEKLFF | TGCGCCAGCAGCTTGGGGGACATACAAGAAAAACTGTTTTTT
TRBD1 | - | TRBJ1-5 | TRBV28 | CASSPGQGRWQPQHF | TGTGCCAGCAGTCCGGGACAGGGAAGGTGGCAGCCCCAGCATTTT
- | - | TRBJ1-4 | TRBV2 | CASSWGTTQNEKLFF | TGTGCCAGCAGTTGGGGGACTACGCAGAATGAAAAACTGTTTTTT
- | - | TRBJ2-7 | TRBV12-3/TRBV12-4 | CASSPYLSYEQYF | TGTGCCAGCAGTCCATATTTATCCTACGAGCAGTACTTC
TRBD1 | - | TRBJ2-3 | TRBV5-5 | CASSTGQTSTDTQYF | TGTGCCAGCAGCACGGGACAGACTAGCACAGATACGCAGTATTTT
- | - | TRBJ2-7 | TRBV14 | CASSQDLGQGSYEQYF | TGTGCCAGCAGCCAAGATCTCGGGCAGGGATCCTACGAGCAGTACTTC
TRBD1 | - | TRBJ2-7 | TRBV9 | CASSSGGTGAYEQYF | TGTGCCAGCAGCTCTGGTGGGACAGGGGCCTACGAGCAGTACTTC
TRBD2 | - | TRBJ2-3 | TRBV5-4 | CASSGSGAGTDTQYF | TGTGCCAGCAGCGGGAGCGGGGCTGGCACAGATACGCAGTATTTT
TRBD1 | - | TRBJ2-4 | TRBV2 | CASRPLGQVPKGAKNIQYF | TGTGCCAGCAGGCCCTTGGGACAGGTGCCTAAAGGGGCCAAAAACATTCAGTACTTC
- | - | TRBJ1-1 | TRBV12-3/TRBV12-4 | CASSLGETEAFF | TGTGCCAGCAGCCTAGGGGAAACTGAAGCTTTCTTT
- | - | TRBJ1-5 | TRBV15 | CATSRDRGADPQPQHF | TGTGCCACCAGCAGAGATCGAGGGGCGGACCCTCAGCCCCAGCATTTT
- | - | TRBJ2-5 | TRBV5-1 | CAGRPSGGPQETQYF | TGCGCCGGGAGGCCGTCAGGGGGGCCCCAAGAGACCCAGTACTTC
- | - | TRBJ1-6 | TRBV10-3 | CAISYRDNSPLHF | TGTGCCATCAGCTACAGGGATAATTCACCCCTCCACTTT
TRBD1 | - | TRBJ1-5 | TRBV6-2/TRBV6-3 | CASSYRGQGSTKPQHF | TGTGCCAGCAGTTACCGGGGACAGGGGAGTACTAAGCCCCAGCATTTT
- | - | TRBJ1-5 | TRBV12-3/TRBV12-4 | CASKGHSNQPQHF | TGTGCCAGCAAAGGGCATAGCAATCAGCCCCAGCATTTT
- | - | TRBJ2-5 | TRBV11-2 | CASSPRWGQETQYF | TGTGCCAGCAGTCCCCGGTGGGGGCAAGAGACCCAGTACTTC
- | few | TRBJ2-7 | TRBV5-1 | CASSAAGSGTYEQYF | TGCGCCAGCAGCGCGGCGGGATCAGGAACCTACGAGCAGTACTTC
TRBD1 | - | TRBJ2-2 | TRBV28 | CASEEGAGGLHTGELFF | TGTGCCAGTGAAGAAGGGGCAGGGGGCTTGCACACCGGGGAGCTGTTTTTT
- | - | TRBJ2-3 | TRBV7-6 | CASSLSDTQYF | TGTGCCAGCAGCTTATCAGATACGCAGTATTTT
TRBD1 | - | TRBJ1-1 | TRBV15 | CATSPDPRTGVEAFF | TGTGCCACCAGCCCCGACCCCCGGACAGGGGTTGAAGCTTTCTTT
TRBD2 | - | TRBJ2-7 | TRBV7-8 | CASSLGGGYAGDEQYF | TGTGCCAGCAGCTTAGGGGGAGGGTATGCGGGCGACGAGCAGTACTTC
TRBD2 | - | TRBJ2-1 | TRBV7-9 | CASSLDVLAGGYNEQFF | TGTGCCAGCAGCTTAGATGTTCTAGCGGGGGGTTACAATGAGCAGTTCTTC
- | - | TRBJ2-1 | TRBV12-3/TRBV12-4 | CASSSRRNEQFF | TGTGCCAGCAGTTCCCGCAGGAATGAGCAGTTCTTC
- | - | TRBJ1-1 | TRBV11-3 | CASSEGRFKKAFF | TGTGCCAGCAGCGAGGGACGTTTTAAGAAAGCTTTCTTT
- | - | TRBJ1-1 | TRBV6-5 | CASSYSIGPNTEAFF | TGTGCCAGCAGTTACTCGATAGGGCCGAACACTGAAGCTTTCTTT
- | - | TRBJ1-1 | TRBV27 | CASSLSRGTLASEAFF | TGTGCCAGCAGTTTATCCCGGGGGACTCTTGCTTCCGAAGCTTTCTTT
- | - | TRBJ1-2 | TRBV30 | CAWSPFGPAPYGYTF | TGTGCCTGGAGTCCCTTCGGACCTGCCCCCTATGGCTACACCTTC
- | - | TRBJ2-1 | TRBV12-3/TRBV12-4 | CASRALIRGQFF | TGTGCCAGCAGGGCACTAATAAGGGGGCAGTTCTTC
- | - | TRBJ1-5 | TRBV3-1/TRBV3-2 | CASGGGEGSGDDQPQHF | TGTGCCAGCGGCGGAGGTGAGGGTTCAGGTGATGATCAGCCCCAGCATTTT
TRBD1 | - | TRBJ2-7 | TRBV5-1 | CASSSSGQSYEQYF | TGCGCCAGCAGCTCGTCGGGACAGAGCTACGAGCAGTACTTC
TRBD1 | - | TRBJ1-6 | TRBV2 | CASILRRGTGRRSPLHF | TGTGCCAGCATCCTTCGAAGAGGGACAGGGAGACGTTCACCCCTCCACTTT
- | - | TRBJ1-2 | TRBV28 | CASSSYGYTF | TGTGCCAGCAGTTCCTATGGCTACACCTTC